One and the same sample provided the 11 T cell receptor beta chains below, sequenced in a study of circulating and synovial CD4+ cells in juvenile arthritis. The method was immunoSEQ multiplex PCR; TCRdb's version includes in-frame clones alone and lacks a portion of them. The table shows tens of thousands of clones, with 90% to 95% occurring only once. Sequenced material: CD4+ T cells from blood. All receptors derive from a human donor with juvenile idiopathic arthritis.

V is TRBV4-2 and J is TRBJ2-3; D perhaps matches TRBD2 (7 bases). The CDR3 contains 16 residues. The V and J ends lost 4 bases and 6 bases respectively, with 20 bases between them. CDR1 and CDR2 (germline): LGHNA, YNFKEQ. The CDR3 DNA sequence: TGTGCCAGCAGCCCGGGGGATGGGGGGGCCGTCGATACGCAGTATTTT. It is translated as CASSPGDGGAVDTQYF.

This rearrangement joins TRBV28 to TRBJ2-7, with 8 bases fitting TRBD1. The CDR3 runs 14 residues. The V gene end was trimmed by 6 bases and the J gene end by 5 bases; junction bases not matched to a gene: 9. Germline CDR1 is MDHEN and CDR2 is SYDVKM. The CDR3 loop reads CASSPSDRGDEQYF. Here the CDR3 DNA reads TGTGCCAGCAGCCCTTCCGACAGGGGTGACGAGCAGTACTTC.

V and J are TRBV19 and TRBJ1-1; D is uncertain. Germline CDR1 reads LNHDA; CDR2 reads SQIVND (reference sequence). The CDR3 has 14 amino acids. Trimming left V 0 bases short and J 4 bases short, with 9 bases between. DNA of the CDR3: TGTGCCAGTAGTATAGATCCGGTAACCACTGAAGCTTTCTTT. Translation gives CASSIDPVTTEAFF. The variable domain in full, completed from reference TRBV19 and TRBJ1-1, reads DGGITQSPKYLFRKEGQNVTLSCEQNLNHDAMYWYRQDPGQGLRLIYYSQIVNDFQKGDIAEGYSVSREKKESFPLTVTSAQKNPTAFYLCASSIDPVTTEAFFGQGTRLTVV.

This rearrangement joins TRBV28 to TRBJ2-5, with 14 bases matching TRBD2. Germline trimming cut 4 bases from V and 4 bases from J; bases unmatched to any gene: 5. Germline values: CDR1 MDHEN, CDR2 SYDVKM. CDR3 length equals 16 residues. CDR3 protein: CASSSRTSGGRETQYF. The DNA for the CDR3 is TGTGCCAGCAGTTCCCGGACTAGCGGGGGGCGAGAGACCCAGTACTTC.

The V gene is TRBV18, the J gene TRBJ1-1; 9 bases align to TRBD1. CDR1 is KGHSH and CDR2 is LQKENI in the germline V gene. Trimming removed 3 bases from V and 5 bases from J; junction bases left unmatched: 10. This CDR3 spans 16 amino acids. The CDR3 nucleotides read TGTGCCAGCTCACCCTCACAGGGGGCACGCCTAACTGAAGCTTTCTTT. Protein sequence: CASSPSQGARLTEAFF.

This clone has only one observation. The CDR3 sequence: CASSPAGRGGSPLHF. The CDR3 bases are TGTGCCAGCAGTCCGGCAGGGAGGGGAGGGTCACCCCTCCACTTT. The chain recombines TRBV28 with TRBJ1-6; a weak D match, TRBD1 (5 bases). CDR1 and CDR2 (germline): MDHEN, SYDVKM. V shed 5 bases and J shed 10 bases, with 18 bases lying between them. This CDR3 spans 15 amino acids. The complete variable domain, with remaining parts taken from reference TRBV28 and TRBJ1-6, reads DVKVTQSSRYLVKRTGEKVFLECVQDMDHENMFWYRQDPGLGLRLIYFSYDVKMKEKGDIPEGYSVSREKKERFSLILESASTNQTSMYLCASSPAGRGGSPLHFGNGTRLTVT.

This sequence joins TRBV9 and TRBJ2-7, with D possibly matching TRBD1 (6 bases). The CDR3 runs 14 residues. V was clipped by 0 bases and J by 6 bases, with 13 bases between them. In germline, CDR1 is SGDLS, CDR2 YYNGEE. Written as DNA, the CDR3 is TGTGCCAGCAGCGTAGGGCAGGGGCCAGGCGAGCAGTACTTC. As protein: CASSVGQGPGEQYF. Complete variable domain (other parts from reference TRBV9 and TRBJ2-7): DSGVTQTPKHLITATGQRVTLRCSPRSGDLSVYWYQQSLDQGLQFLIQYYNGEERAKGNILERFSAQQFPDLHSELNLSSLELGDSALYFCASSVGQGPGEQYFGPGTRLTVT.

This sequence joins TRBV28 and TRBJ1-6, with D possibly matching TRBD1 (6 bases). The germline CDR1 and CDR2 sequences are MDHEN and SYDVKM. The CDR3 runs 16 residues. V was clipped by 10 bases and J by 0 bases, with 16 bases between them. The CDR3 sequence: CATLQGTSSYNSPLHF. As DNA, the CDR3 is TGTGCCACACTACAGGGAACTAGCTCCTATAATTCACCCCTCCACTTT.

CDR3 sequence (DNA): TGTGCCAGCAGCACTACAGGTGGGGTAGGGTCACCCCTCCACTTT. Translated, it gives CASSTTGGVGSPLHF. The chain uses TRBV9 and TRBJ1-6, with D maybe TRBD1 (5 bases). The V end was cut by 4 bases, the J end by 10 bases, with 18 bases between. This CDR3 has 15 residues. CDR1 is SGDLS and CDR2 is YYNGEE in the germline V gene.

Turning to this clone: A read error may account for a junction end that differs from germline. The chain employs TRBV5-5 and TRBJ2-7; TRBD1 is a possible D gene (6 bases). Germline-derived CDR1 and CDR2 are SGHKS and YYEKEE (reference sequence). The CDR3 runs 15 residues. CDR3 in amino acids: CASSLIQGTSNEQYF. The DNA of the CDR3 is TGTGCCAGCAGCTTAATACAGGGAACCTCCAACGAGCAGTACTTC. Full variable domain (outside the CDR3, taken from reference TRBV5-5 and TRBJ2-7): DAGVTQSPTHLIKTRGQQVTLRCSPISGHKSVSWYQQVLGQGPQFIFQYYEKEERGRGNFPDRFSARQFPNYSSELNVNALLLGDSALYLCASSLIQGTSNEQYFGPGTRLTVT.

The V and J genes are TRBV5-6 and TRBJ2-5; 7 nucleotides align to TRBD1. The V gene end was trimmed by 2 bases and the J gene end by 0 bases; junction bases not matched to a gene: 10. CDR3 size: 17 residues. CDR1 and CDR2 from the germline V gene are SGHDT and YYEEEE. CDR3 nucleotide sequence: TGTGCCAGCAGCTTCTCTGCTTTCGGGACAGACCAAGAGACCCAGTACTTC. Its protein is CASSFSAFGTDQETQYF.